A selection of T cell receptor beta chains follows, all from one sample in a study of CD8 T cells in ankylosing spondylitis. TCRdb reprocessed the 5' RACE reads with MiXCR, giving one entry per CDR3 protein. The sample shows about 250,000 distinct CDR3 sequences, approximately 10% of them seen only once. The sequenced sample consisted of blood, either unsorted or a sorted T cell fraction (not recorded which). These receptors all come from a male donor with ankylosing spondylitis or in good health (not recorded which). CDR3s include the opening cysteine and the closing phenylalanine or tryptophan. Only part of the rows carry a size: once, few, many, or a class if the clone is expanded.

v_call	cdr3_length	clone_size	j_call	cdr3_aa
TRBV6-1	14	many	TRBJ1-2	CASSLRSIGYGYTF
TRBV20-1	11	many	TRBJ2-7	CSAKGGSEQYF
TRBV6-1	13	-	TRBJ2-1	CASIRDRRGEQFF
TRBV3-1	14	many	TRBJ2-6	CASSRQRGANVLTF
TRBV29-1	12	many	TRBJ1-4	CSVETNNEKLFF
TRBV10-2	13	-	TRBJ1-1	CASSMGRNTEAFF
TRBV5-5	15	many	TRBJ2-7	CASSLGQDHAYEQYF
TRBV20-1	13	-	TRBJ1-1	CSARGGSNTEAFF
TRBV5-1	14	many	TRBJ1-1	CASSFPQGGTEAFF
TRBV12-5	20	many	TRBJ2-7	CASGPPSGLAGVYSSYEQYF
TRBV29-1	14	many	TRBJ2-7	CSVVDRGVSYEQYF
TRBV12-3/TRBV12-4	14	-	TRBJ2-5	CASSLWRDGETQYF
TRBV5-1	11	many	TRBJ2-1	CASSFVNEQFF
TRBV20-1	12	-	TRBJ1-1	CSWTGIGTEAFF
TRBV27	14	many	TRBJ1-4	CASSLRGTREKLFF
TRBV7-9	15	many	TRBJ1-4	CASSLVSATNEKLFF
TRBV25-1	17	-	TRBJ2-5	CASSEGLAGGPLGTQYF
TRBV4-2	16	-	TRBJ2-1	CASSPGLPGVYNEQFF
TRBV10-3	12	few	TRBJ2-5	CAIRGQQETQYF
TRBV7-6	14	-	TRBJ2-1	CASSAGLGYNEQFF
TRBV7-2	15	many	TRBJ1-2	CASSLAGIANYGYTF
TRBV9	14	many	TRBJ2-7	CASSVDEGPYEQYF
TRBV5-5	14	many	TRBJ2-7	CASSPPDVAYEQYF
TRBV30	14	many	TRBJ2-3	CAWIETSATDTQYF
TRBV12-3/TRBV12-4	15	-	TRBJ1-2	CASSKEGQVSYGYTF
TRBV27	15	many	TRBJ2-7	CASSPPGQGVGEQYF
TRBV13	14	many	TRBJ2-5	CASSVNRGQETQYF
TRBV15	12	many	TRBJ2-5	CATSRDQETQYF
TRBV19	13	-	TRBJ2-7	CASSIGTVNEQYF
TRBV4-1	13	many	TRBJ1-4	CASSQDSLEKLFF
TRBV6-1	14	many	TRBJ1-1	CASSPIDRNTEAFF
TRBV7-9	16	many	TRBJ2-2	CASSPAGLATTGELFF
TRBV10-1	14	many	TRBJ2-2	CASSERAEVRELFF
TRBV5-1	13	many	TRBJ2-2	CASSADATGELFF